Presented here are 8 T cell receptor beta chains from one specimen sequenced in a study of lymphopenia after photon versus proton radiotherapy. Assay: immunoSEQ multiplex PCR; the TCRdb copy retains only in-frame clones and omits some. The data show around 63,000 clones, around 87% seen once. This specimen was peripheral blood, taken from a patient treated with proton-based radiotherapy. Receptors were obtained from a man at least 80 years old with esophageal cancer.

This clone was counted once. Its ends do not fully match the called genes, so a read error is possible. This CDR3 reads CASSLRGIGTDTQYF. The CDR3 DNA reads TGCGCCAGCAGCTTGCGGGGCATAGGGACAGATACGCAGTATTTT. This chain connects TRBV5-6 to TRBJ2-3; TRBD2 might be the D (6 bases). This CDR3 contains 15 residues. Germline loops: CDR1 SGHDT, CDR2 YYEEEE.

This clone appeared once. This CDR3 reads CASSEGLEETQYF. The CDR3 coding sequence is TGTGCCAGCAGTGAAGGCCTGGAGGAGACCCAGTACTTC. The rearrangement uses TRBV2 and TRBJ2-5; unclear D gene. In germline, CDR1 is SNHLY, CDR2 FYNNEI. With 1 base removed from V and 5 bases from J, the gap between germline ends came to 8 bases. The CDR3 is 13 amino acids. The complete variable domain, with remaining parts taken from reference TRBV2 and TRBJ2-5, reads EPEVTQTPSHQVTQMGQEVILRCVPISNHLYFYWYRQILGQKVEFLVSFYNNEISEKSEIFDDQFSVERPDGSNFTLKIRSTKLEDSAMYFCASSEGLEETQYFGPGTRLLVL.

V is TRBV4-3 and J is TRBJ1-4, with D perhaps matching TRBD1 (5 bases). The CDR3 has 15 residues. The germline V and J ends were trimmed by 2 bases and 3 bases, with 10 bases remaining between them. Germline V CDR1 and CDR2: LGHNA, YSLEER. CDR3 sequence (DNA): TGCGCCAGCAGCCAATCCGGACAATCTAATGAAAAACTGTTTTTT. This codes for CASSQSGQSNEKLFF.

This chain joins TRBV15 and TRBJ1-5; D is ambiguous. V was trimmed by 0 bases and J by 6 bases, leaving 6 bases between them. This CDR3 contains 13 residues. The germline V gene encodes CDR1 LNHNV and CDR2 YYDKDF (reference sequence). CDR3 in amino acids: CATSRDLPQPQHF. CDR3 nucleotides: TGTGCCACCAGCAGAGATCTACCTCAGCCCCAGCATTTT. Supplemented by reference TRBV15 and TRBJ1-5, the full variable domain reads DAMVIQNPRYQVTQFGKPVTLSCSQTLNHNVMYWYQQKSSQAPKLLFHYYDKDFNNEADTPDNFQSRRPNTSFCFLDIRSPGLGDTAMYLCATSRDLPQPQHFGDGTRLSIL.

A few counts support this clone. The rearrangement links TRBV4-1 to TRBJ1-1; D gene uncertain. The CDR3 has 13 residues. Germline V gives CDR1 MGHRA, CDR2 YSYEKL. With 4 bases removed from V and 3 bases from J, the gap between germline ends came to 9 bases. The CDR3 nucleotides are TGCGCCAGCAGCCGTTGGAGGGACACTGAAGCTTTCTTT. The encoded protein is CASSRWRDTEAFF.

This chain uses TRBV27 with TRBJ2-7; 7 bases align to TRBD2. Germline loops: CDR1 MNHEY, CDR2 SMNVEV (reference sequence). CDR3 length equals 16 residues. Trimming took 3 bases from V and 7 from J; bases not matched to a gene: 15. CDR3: CASSLIGGVRLWEQYF. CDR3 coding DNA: TGTGCCAGCAGTTTGATTGGGGGGGTTCGGTTGTGGGAGCAGTACTTC.

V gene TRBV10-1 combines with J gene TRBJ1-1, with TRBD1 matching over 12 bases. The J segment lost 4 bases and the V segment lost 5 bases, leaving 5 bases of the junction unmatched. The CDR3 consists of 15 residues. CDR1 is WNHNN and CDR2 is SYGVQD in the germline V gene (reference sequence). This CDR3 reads CASSPGTGGGTEAFF. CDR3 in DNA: TGCGCCAGCAGTCCCGGGACAGGGGGCGGCACTGAAGCTTTCTTT.

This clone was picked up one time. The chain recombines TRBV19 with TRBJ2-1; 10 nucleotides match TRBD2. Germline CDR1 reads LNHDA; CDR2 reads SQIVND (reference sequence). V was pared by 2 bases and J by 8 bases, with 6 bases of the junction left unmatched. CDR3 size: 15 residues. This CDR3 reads CASSISLAGEDEQFF. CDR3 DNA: TGTGCCAGTAGTATATCTCTAGCGGGAGAGGATGAGCAGTTCTTC. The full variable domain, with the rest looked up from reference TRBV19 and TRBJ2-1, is DGGITQSPKYLFRKEGQNVTLSCEQNLNHDAMYWYRQDPGQGLRLIYYSQIVNDFQKGDIAEGYSVSREKKESFPLTVTSAQKNPTAFYLCASSISLAGEDEQFFGPGTRLTVL.